This TCR beta chain was documented in a study of blood T cell repertoires in COVID-19. Study context: The origin of the acute and convalescent COVID-19 samples was the United States, Italy and Spain. T cells, B-cell-depleted T cells, or PBMCs provided the cDNA or gDNA that served as material.

Authors' analysis steps: Nucleated cell counts were estimated from reference gene primer amplification. The repertoire was sequenced with immunoSEQ multiplex PCR; TCRdb's copy has only in-frame clones and lacks some. V and J calls and clone size are those listed in that table; D and trimming were worked out from the DNA. The sample includes approximately 120,000 clones, 70% to 90% of them seen just once. V was pared by 7 bases and J by 5 bases, with 5 bases of the junction left unmatched. Per germline, CDR1 SQVTM and CDR2 ANQGSEA. The CDR3 sequence is 13 residues long. The sequence was collected from a woman aged 60-70 years with acute or convalescent COVID-19. Sequences were obtained from peripheral blood. The chain uses TRBV29-1 and TRBJ1-5; 10 nucleotides line up with TRBD1. Here the CDR3 reads CSGGQGKDQPQHF. CDR3 DNA sequence: TGCAGCGGGGGACAGGGGAAGGATCAGCCCCAGCATTTT.